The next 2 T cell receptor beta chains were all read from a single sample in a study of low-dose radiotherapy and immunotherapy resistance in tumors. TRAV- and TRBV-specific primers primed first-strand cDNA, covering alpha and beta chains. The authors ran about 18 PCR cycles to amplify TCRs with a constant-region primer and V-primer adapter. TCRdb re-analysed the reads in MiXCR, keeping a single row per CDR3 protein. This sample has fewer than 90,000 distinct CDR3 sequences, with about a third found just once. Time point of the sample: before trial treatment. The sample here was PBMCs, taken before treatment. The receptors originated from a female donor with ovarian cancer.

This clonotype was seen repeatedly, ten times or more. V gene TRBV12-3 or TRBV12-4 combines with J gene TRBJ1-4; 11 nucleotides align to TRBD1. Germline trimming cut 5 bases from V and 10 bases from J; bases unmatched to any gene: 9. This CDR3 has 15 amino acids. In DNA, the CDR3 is TGTGCCAGCAGTCCGCGGACAGGGGGCAACGGAAAACTGTTTTTT. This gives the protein CASSPRTGGNGKLFF.

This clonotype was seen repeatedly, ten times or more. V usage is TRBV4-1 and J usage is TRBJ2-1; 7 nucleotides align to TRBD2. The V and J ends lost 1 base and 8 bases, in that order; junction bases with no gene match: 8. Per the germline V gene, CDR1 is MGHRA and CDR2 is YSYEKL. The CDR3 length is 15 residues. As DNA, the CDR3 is TGCGCCAGCAGCCAAGTTGGCCCGGGGGGTGATGAGCAGTTCTTC. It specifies CASSQVGPGGDEQFF.